A selection of T cell receptor beta chains follows, all from one sample in a study of blood T cell repertoires in COVID-19. Produced via immunoSEQ multiplex PCR; TCRdb's table is partial and in-frame only. The sample includes about 280,000 clones, 80% to 90% of them seen just once. The sample was peripheral blood. The receptors shown here come from a woman aged 70-85 years with COVID-19, enrolled during active disease. Each CDR3 is given with its conserved first and last residue. A D gene is named only where the DNA matches it firmly. The size of a clone is reported for some rows only, either as once, few or many, or as a class for expanded clones.

CDR3: CASSILFAGQGGGNTIYF; DNA: TGTGCCAGTAGTATACTGTTCGCCGGACAGGGCGGTGGAAACACCATATATTTT; D: TRBD1; V: TRBV19; J: TRBJ1-3; size: .
CDR3: CASRESVYGYTF; DNA: TGTGCCAGCAGGGAGTCTGTCTATGGCTACACCTTC; D: .; V: TRBV28; J: TRBJ1-2; size: .
CDR3: CAISETLAGGTDTQYF; DNA: TGTGCCATCAGTGAAACTTTAGCGGGGGGCACAGATACGCAGTATTTT; D: TRBD2; V: TRBV10-3; J: TRBJ2-3; size: .
CDR3: CASNYGLYEETQYF; DNA: TGCGCCAGCAACTATGGACTATACGAAGAGACCCAGTACTTC; D: .; V: TRBV5-1; J: TRBJ2-5; size: .
CDR3: CASSSDRPPNTGELFF; DNA: TGTGCCAGCAGCTCCGACAGGCCTCCGAACACCGGGGAGCTGTTTTTT; D: .; V: TRBV7-8; J: TRBJ2-2; size: .
CDR3: CASSFRQGTYEQYF; DNA: TGTGCCAGCAGCTTTCGACAGGGGACCTACGAGCAGTACTTC; D: TRBD1; V: TRBV5-6; J: TRBJ2-7; size: .
CDR3: CASSLSGVYNEQFF; DNA: TGTGCCAGCAGCTTGTCCGGGGTTTACAATGAGCAGTTCTTC; D: .; V: TRBV11-2; J: TRBJ2-1; size: .
CDR3: CASIRGAGEKLFF; DNA: TGTGCCAGCATCCGGGGGGCCGGGGAAAAACTGTTTTTT; D: .; V: TRBV7-9; J: TRBJ1-4; size: .
CDR3: CSATGTVTFF; DNA: TGCAGTGCAACCGGGACAGTTACTTTCTTT; D: TRBD1; V: TRBV20-1; J: TRBJ1-1; size: .
CDR3: CASSGLGGANTGELFF; DNA: TGTGCCAGCAGCGGCCTCGGGGGGGCCAACACCGGGGAGCTGTTTTTT; D: TRBD2; V: TRBV9; J: TRBJ2-2; size: .
CDR3: CASSFRGNSGNTIYF; DNA: TGTGCCAGCAGCTTTCGGGGAAACTCTGGAAACACCATATATTTT; D: .; V: TRBV5-6; J: TRBJ1-3; size: .
CDR3: CASSRVAGAPSTAGELFF; DNA: TGTGCCAGCAGTCGTGTAGCGGGGGCCCCCTCGACGGCCGGGGAGCTGTTTTTT; D: TRBD2; V: TRBV6-6; J: TRBJ2-2; size: once
CDR3: CASSQASGTTNTEAFF; DNA: TGTGCCAGCAGCCAAGCTTCCGGGACAACGAACACTGAAGCTTTCTTT; D: .; V: TRBV3-1/TRBV3-2; J: TRBJ1-1; size: .
CDR3: CASSTGGGNTGELFF; DNA: TGCGCCAGCAGCACCGGTGGAGGGAACACCGGGGAGCTGTTTTTT; D: .; V: TRBV5-1; J: TRBJ2-2; size: once
CDR3: CASSTTGGMNTEAFF; DNA: TGTGCCAGCAGCACGACAGGGGGCATGAACACTGAAGCTTTCTTT; D: TRBD1; V: TRBV5-4; J: TRBJ1-1; size: few
CDR3: CASSVAGGSRETQYF; DNA: TGTGCCAGCAGCGTAGCGGGGGGGAGCAGAGAGACCCAGTACTTC; D: TRBD2; V: TRBV9; J: TRBJ2-5; size: .
CDR3: CASSVGGTGSNEQFF; DNA: TGTGCCAGCAGCGTAGGAGGGACAGGGAGTAATGAGCAGTTCTTC; D: TRBD1; V: TRBV9; J: TRBJ2-1; size: .
CDR3: CASSQDPPGQFSSSYEQYF; DNA: TGCGCCAGCAGCCAAGATCCTCCGGGACAGTTCTCCAGCTCCTACGAGCAGTACTTC; D: TRBD1; V: TRBV4-1; J: TRBJ2-7; size: .
CDR3: CASSLRGGYGYTF; DNA: TGTGCCAGCAGTTTACGGGGTGGGTATGGCTACACCTTC; D: .; V: TRBV27; J: TRBJ1-2; size: .
CDR3: CATSRGTGGAYGYTF; DNA: TGTGCCACCAGTCGTGGGACAGGGGGCGCCTATGGCTACACCTTC; D: TRBD1; V: TRBV24-1; J: TRBJ1-2; size: .
CDR3: CASKPSRGAEAFF; DNA: TGTGCCAGTAAGCCCTCCAGGGGTGCTGAAGCTTTCTTT; D: .; V: TRBV28; J: TRBJ1-1; size: once
CDR3: CASSQEGGVVSNEQFF; DNA: TGTGCCAGCAGCCAAGAGGGCGGGGTAGTTTCCAATGAGCAGTTCTTC; D: .; V: TRBV4-2; J: TRBJ2-1; size: .
CDR3: CASSQAGGGGYTF; DNA: TGTGCCAGCAGCCAAGCGGGGGGAGGAGGCTACACCTTC; D: .; V: TRBV12-3/TRBV12-4; J: TRBJ1-2; size: many
CDR3: CASSIGQGPYNEQFF; DNA: TGTGCCAGTAGTATCGGCCAGGGGCCCTACAATGAGCAGTTCTTC; D: .; V: TRBV19; J: TRBJ2-1; size: .
CDR3: CASRPVGGSNQPQHF; DNA: TGTGCCAGCAGACCCGTAGGGGGTAGCAATCAGCCCCAGCATTTT; D: .; V: TRBV6-5; J: TRBJ1-5; size: once
CDR3: CASSFRGGSGELFF; DNA: TGTGCCAGCAGCTTTAGGGGGGGTTCCGGGGAGCTGTTTTTT; D: .; V: TRBV11-3; J: TRBJ2-2; size: .
CDR3: CASSLGRGPGYGYTF; DNA: TGTGCCAGCAGCTTAGGGCGGGGGCCGGGCTATGGCTACACCTTC; D: .; V: TRBV7-9; J: TRBJ1-2; size: .
CDR3: CASSSLSSGNTIYF; DNA: TGTGCCAGCAGCTCCCTGAGCTCTGGAAACACCATATATTTT; D: .; V: TRBV11-2; J: TRBJ1-3; size: few
CDR3: CASLTGTGKSPLHF; DNA: TGTGCCAGCCTAACCGGGACAGGGAAATCACCCCTCCACTTT; D: TRBD1; V: TRBV28; J: TRBJ1-6; size: .
CDR3: CASSVLGGSQGTQYF; DNA: TGTGCCAGCAGCGTTCTTGGAGGTTCACAGGGAACGCAGTATTTT; D: .; V: TRBV9; J: TRBJ2-3; size: .
CDR3: CASSYSSGGTQYF; DNA: TGTGCCAGCAGTTACTCTAGCGGGGGGACTCAGTATTTT; D: TRBD2; V: TRBV6-5; J: TRBJ2-3; size: .
CDR3: CASSSGFGYTF; DNA: TGTGCCAGCAGTTCAGGGTTCGGCTACACCTTC; D: .; V: TRBV5-4; J: TRBJ1-2; size: few
CDR3: CASTSVAGGPSETQYF; DNA: TGTGCCAGCACCTCAGTAGCGGGGGGGCCGTCAGAGACCCAGTACTTC; D: TRBD2; V: TRBV7-2; J: TRBJ2-5; size: .
CDR3: CASRPVGGTQYF; DNA: TGTGCCAGCAGACCGGTCGGGGGGACCCAGTACTTC; D: .; V: TRBV2; J: TRBJ2-5; size: .
CDR3: CASSLVRGETQYF; DNA: TGTGCCAGCAGCTTAGTGCGGGGGGAGACCCAGTACTTC; D: TRBD2; V: TRBV7-2; J: TRBJ2-5; size: .
CDR3: CASGLTPGQGAHTQYF; DNA: TGTGCTAGTGGTTTGACCCCGGGACAGGGGGCTCATACGCAGTATTTT; D: TRBD1; V: TRBV12-5; J: TRBJ2-3; size: .
CDR3: CASSPERFYNEQFF; DNA: TGTGCCAGCTCACCAGAGCGATTCTACAATGAGCAGTTCTTC; D: .; V: TRBV18; J: TRBJ2-1; size: few
CDR3: CASSQSTINYGYTF; DNA: TGTGCCAGCAGCCAGTCTACTATTAACTATGGCTACACCTTC; D: .; V: TRBV3-1/TRBV3-2; J: TRBJ1-2; size: once
CDR3: CASPSSSVRGKGNTIYF; DNA: TGTGCCAGCCCCTCCAGTTCCGTCCGGGGGAAGGGAAACACCATATATTTT; D: .; V: TRBV19; J: TRBJ1-3; size: .
CDR3: CATSRLSGAFNNEQFF; DNA: TGTGCCACCAGCAGATTGAGCGGGGCCTTTAACAATGAGCAGTTCTTC; D: TRBD2; V: TRBV15; J: TRBJ2-1; size: .
CDR3: CASSPSPPTGELFF; DNA: TGTGCCAGCAGCCCGTCCCCTCCCACCGGGGAGCTGTTTTTT; D: .; V: TRBV3-1/TRBV3-2; J: TRBJ2-2; size: few
CDR3: CASSVSQTGSTEAFF; DNA: TGCGCCAGCAGCGTATCCCAGACAGGGTCCACTGAAGCTTTCTTT; D: TRBD1; V: TRBV5-1; J: TRBJ1-1; size: .
CDR3: CASSRSLQETQYF; DNA: TGTGCCAGTAGTCGGTCACTCCAAGAGACCCAGTACTTC; D: .; V: TRBV19; J: TRBJ2-5; size: few
CDR3: CASSPPGGSSTDTQYF; DNA: TGTGCCAGCAGCCCCCCCGGGGGGTCTAGCACAGATACGCAGTATTTT; D: TRBD2; V: TRBV9; J: TRBJ2-3; size: .
CDR3: CASSQDRNSGGPRFF; DNA: TGCGCCAGCAGCCAAGATCGGAATAGCGGGGGGCCAAGGTTCTTC; D: TRBD2; V: TRBV4-3; J: TRBJ2-1; size: once
CDR3: CASSLVAGLNQPQHF; DNA: TGTGCCAGCAGCTTAGTTGCAGGACTGAATCAGCCCCAGCATTTT; D: .; V: TRBV7-2; J: TRBJ1-5; size: .
CDR3: CASSDRGIWEGYTF; DNA: TGTGCCAGCTCTGACAGGGGAATATGGGAAGGCTACACCTTC; D: TRBD1; V: TRBV18; J: TRBJ1-2; size: .
CDR3: CASSPGGASTDTQYF; DNA: TGTGCCAGCAGCCCTGGGGGGGCTAGCACAGATACGCAGTATTTT; D: .; V: TRBV9; J: TRBJ2-3; size: .
CDR3: CASTLRVGTEGGYTF; DNA: TGTGCCAGCACTCTAAGGGTCGGGACAGAAGGAGGCTACACCTTC; D: TRBD1; V: TRBV27; J: TRBJ1-2; size: .
CDR3: CASSPGQGSQPQHF; DNA: TGTGCCAGCAGTCCGGGACAGGGAAGTCAGCCCCAGCATTTT; D: TRBD1; V: TRBV6-5; J: TRBJ1-5; size: .
CDR3: CASSSGLASYNEQFF; DNA: TGTGCCAGCAGCTCTGGACTAGCATCGTACAATGAGCAGTTCTTC; D: TRBD2; V: TRBV14; J: TRBJ2-1; size: .
CDR3: CASSFGPYEQYF; DNA: TGTGCCAGCAGCTTTGGCCCATACGAGCAGTACTTC; D: .; V: TRBV7-6; J: TRBJ2-7; size: .
CDR3: CAWSPDRGFIDHNSPLHF; DNA: TGTGCCTGGAGTCCGGACAGAGGCTTCATCGACCATAATTCACCCCTCCACTTT; D: .; V: TRBV30; J: TRBJ1-6; size: .